This TCR beta chain was sequenced in a study of breast tumors, draining lymph nodes, adjacent tissues. The study's findings and limits: Most tumor T cells seemingly derive from lymph node, then expand in tumor. Compared with lymph nodes, tumors were less diverse; compared with nontumor tissue, more. Luminal-like breast cancer showed significantly greater tumor-nontumor repertoire similarity than basal-like breast cancer did.

Axillary draining lymph nodes of breast cancer patients supplied the node samples. Germline V lookup: CDR1 MDHEN, CDR2 SYDVKM. This CDR3 spans 13 amino acids. V lost 10 bases and J 6 bases, leaving 16 bases between the germline ends. TCRdb recomputed calls from the multiplex PCR reads with MiXCR, one row per CDR3 protein. Here the sample spans 130,000 or so distinct CDR3 sequences, 20% to 25% being singletons. In its sample, this clonotype was seen many times. The antigen is undetermined. This chain connects TRBV28 to TRBJ1-5; a weak D match, TRBD1 (6 bases). The sequence was collected from a female donor with breast cancer. Some clones in this sample may be carry-over from other donors' samples. The material sequenced was axillary lymph node tissue. The CDR3 DNA reads TGTGCCACCCAGGGGACAAGGGGTCAGCCCCAGCATTTT. Translated, it gives CATQGTRGQPQHF.